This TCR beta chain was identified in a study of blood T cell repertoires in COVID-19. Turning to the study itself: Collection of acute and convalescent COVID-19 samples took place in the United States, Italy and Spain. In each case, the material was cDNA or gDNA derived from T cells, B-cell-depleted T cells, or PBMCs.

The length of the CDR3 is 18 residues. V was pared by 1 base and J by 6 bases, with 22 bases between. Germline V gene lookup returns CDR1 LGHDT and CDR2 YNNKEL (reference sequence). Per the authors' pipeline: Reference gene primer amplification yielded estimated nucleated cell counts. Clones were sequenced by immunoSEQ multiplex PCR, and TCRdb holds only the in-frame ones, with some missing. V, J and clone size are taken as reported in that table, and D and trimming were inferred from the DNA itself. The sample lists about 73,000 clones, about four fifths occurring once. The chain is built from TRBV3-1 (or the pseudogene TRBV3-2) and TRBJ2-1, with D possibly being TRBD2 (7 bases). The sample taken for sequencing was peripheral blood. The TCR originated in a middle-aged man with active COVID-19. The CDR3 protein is CASSQVPRGAGLVNEQFF. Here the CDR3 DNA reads TGTGCCAGCAGCCAAGTCCCTCGGGGGGCGGGGTTGGTCAATGAGCAGTTCTTC.